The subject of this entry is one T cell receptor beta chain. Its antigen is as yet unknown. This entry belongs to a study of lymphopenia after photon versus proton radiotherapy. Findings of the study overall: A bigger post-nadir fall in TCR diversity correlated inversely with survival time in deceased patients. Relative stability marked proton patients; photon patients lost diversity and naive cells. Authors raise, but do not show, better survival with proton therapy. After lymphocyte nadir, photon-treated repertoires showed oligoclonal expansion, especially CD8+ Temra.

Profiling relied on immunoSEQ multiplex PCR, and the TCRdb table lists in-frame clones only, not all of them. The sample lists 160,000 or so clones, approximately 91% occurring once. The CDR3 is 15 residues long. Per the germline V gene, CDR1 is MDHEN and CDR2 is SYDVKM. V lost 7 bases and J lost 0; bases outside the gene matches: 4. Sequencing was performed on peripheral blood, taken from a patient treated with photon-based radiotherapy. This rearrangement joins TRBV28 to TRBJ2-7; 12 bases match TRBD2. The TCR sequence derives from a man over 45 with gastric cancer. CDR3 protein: CASILTSGSSYEQYF. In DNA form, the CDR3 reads TGTGCCAGCATTCTGACTAGCGGGAGCTCCTACGAGCAGTACTTC.